Below are 20 T cell receptor beta chains sequenced from a single sample in a study of early T cells in non-severe SARS-CoV-2 infection. TCRdb independently ran MiXCR on the 5' RACE reads; one entry per CDR3 protein. The repertoire has roughly 45,000 distinct CDR3 sequences, approximately 4.1% of them found once; the top ten carry 5% to 6.5%. Specimen: whole blood. The receptors were gathered from an adult who was a healthcare worker with PCR-confirmed SARS-CoV-2 infection or an uninfected control (not recorded which).

Many counts were recorded for this clonotype. The genes are TRBV11-2 and TRBJ2-1; the match to TRBD2 covers 8 bases. Germline V lookup: CDR1 SGHAT, CDR2 FQNNGV. The CDR3 sequence is 16 residues long. Unmatched junction bases numbered 13, after V lost 5 bases and J lost 7 bases. The CDR3 DNA follows: TGTGCCAGCAGCCTCTTAAGCGGGAGACCTTTAAATGAGCAGTTCTTC. Translating gives CASSLLSGRPLNEQFF.

In DNA, the CDR3 is TGTGCCGCCAGTACTAGCGGGAGAAGCGGGGAGCTGTTTTTT. Protein: CAASTSGRSGELFF. V and J are TRBV2 and TRBJ2-2; TRBD2 matches at 11 bases. V trimming: 11 bases; J trimming: 7 bases; junction bases outside the gene matches: 9. The CDR3 extends over 14 amino acids. Looked up from germline, CDR1 is SNHLY and CDR2 is FYNNEI.

This clonotype was detected many times. The J gene is TRBJ2-5, the V gene TRBV20-1; D may be TRBD2 (6 bases). The V end was cut by 4 bases, the J end by 0 bases, with 15 bases between. The CDR3 spans 15 residues. Germline V gene data show CDR1 as DFQATT and CDR2 as SNEGSKA (reference sequence). CDR3 loop: CSAITVAAHQETQYF. For the CDR3, the DNA is TGCAGTGCTATAACGGTAGCGGCGCACCAAGAGACCCAGTACTTC.

This clonotype was seen repeatedly, ten times or more. CDR3 protein: CASSELSLGGDTQYF. The CDR3 bases are TGTGCCAGCAGTGAACTTTCCCTCGGGGGCGATACGCAGTATTTT. The J gene is TRBJ2-3, the V gene TRBV2; D possibly matches TRBD1 or TRBD2 (6 bases each). CDR3 size: 15 residues. V was trimmed by 2 bases and J by 6 bases, leaving 15 bases between them. Germline loops: CDR1 SNHLY, CDR2 FYNNEI. Full variable domain (rest looked up from reference TRBV2 and TRBJ2-3): EPEVTQTPSHQVTQMGQEVILRCVPISNHLYFYWYRQILGQKVEFLVSFYNNEISEKSEIFDDQFSVERPDGSNFTLKIRSTKLEDSAMYFCASSELSLGGDTQYFGPGTRLTVL.

This clonotype was observed a few times. The chain carries TRBV7-2 and TRBJ2-1; TRBD1 is a possible D gene (6 bases). Per the germline V gene, CDR1 is SGHTA and CDR2 is FQGNSA. The CDR3 loop spans 13 amino acids. The V end was cut by 5 bases, the J end by 8 bases, with 13 bases between. The CDR3 DNA sequence: TGTGCCAGCAGCATCAGGGGCTGGGATGAGCAGTTCTTC. Protein: CASSIRGWDEQFF.

In this sample, this clonotype turned up a few times. This chain uses TRBV2 with TRBJ2-7; D might be TRBD2 (5 bases). The ends were cut back, 8 bases at V and 2 bases at J, with 13 bases in the middle. Looked up from germline, CDR1 is SNHLY and CDR2 is FYNNEI. The CDR3 runs to 13 residues. The CDR3 is CASYLDSTYEQYF. The CDR3 nucleotides read TGTGCCAGCTATCTGGACTCTACCTACGAGCAGTACTTC.

This clonotype was seen a few times. The V gene is TRBV27, the J gene TRBJ2-3; D call uncertain. V lost 6 bases to trimming and J lost 2 bases, with 12 bases between them. The length of the CDR3 is 14 residues. The germline CDR1 and CDR2 sequences are MNHEY and SMNVEV (reference sequence). As DNA, the CDR3 is TGTGCCAGCAGGAGGAACGGTCCCACAGATACGCAGTATTTT. Its translation: CASRRNGPTDTQYF.

This chain uses TRBV20-1 with TRBJ2-7; D is possibly TRBD1 or TRBD2 (6 bases each). Germline V gives CDR1 DFQATT, CDR2 SNEGSKA (reference sequence). V was trimmed by 3 bases and J by 1 base, leaving 16 bases between them. This CDR3 region has 15 residues. CDR3 protein: CSARNPGGQSYEQYF. Here the CDR3 DNA reads TGCAGTGCTAGGAACCCCGGGGGCCAATCCTACGAGCAGTACTTC.

This clonotype was seen ten or more times. CDR3 residues: CASRRTSSYEQFF. CDR3 DNA: TGTGCCAGCAGGAGGACTAGCTCGTATGAGCAGTTCTTC. The chain combines TRBV2 with TRBJ2-1; TRBD2 aligns across 8 bases. CDR3 length: 13 amino acids. CDR1 and CDR2 (germline): SNHLY, FYNNEI. The V and J ends lost 6 bases and 8 bases, in that order; junction bases with no gene match: 6.

This clonotype qualifies as medium-sized (0.01 to 0.1%). The chain joins TRBV20-1 to TRBJ2-5; D may match TRBD1 or TRBD2 (5 bases each). The CDR3 consists of 19 residues. Germline V gene lookup returns CDR1 DFQATT and CDR2 SNEGSKA (reference sequence). Trimming removed 1 base from V and 5 bases from J, with 29 bases in between. The CDR3, as DNA: TGCAGTGCTAGAGCCCAACTAGAGTTGGTTAGGGGTCGACGGGAGACCCAGTACTTC. Amino acids: CSARAQLELVRGRRETQYF.

This clonotype has a count of ten or more. V is TRBV18 and J is TRBJ1-1; 7 nucleotides align to TRBD1. This CDR3 contains 17 residues. After removal of 3 bases from V and 2 bases from J, the junction contained 12 bases not matched to a gene. CDR1 KGHSH and CDR2 LQKENI come from the germline V gene. The CDR3 DNA reads as TGTGCCAGCTCACCGCGTAACTCCGGGACAGTAAACACTGAAGCTTTCTTT. This sequence encodes CASSPRNSGTVNTEAFF.

V usage is TRBV5-4 and J usage is TRBJ1-1, with no clear D. This CDR3 spans 14 amino acids. V dropped 4 bases and J dropped 3 bases, with 13 bases sitting between them. Germline loops: CDR1 SGHNT, CDR2 YYREEE (reference sequence). This CDR3 is CASSHKGWDTEAFF. DNA of the CDR3: TGTGCCAGCAGCCACAAGGGCTGGGACACTGAAGCTTTCTTT.

This clonotype occurred many times. The chain recombines TRBV7-2 with TRBJ2-3, with D possibly being TRBD2 (5 bases). V was cut by 7 bases and J by 1 base, with 18 bases left in between. The CDR3 contains 16 residues. The germline gives CDR1 SGHTA, CDR2 FQGNSA. The CDR3 DNA reads as TGTGCCAGCACTCTAGGTGGACGGGGAGGCACAGATACGCAGTATTTT. Translation gives CASTLGGRGGTDTQYF.

This clonotype was recorded many times. The V and J genes are TRBV12-3 or TRBV12-4 and TRBJ2-1; TRBD1 matches at 10 bases. V lost 7 bases and J lost 4; bases outside the gene matches: 7. This CDR3 spans 15 amino acids. CDR3 bases: TGTGCCAGCACTCCGGGACAGGGGTGGTACAATGAGCAGTTCTTC. Its protein is CASTPGQGWYNEQFF.

This clonotype was counted many times. The chain employs TRBV12-3 or TRBV12-4 and TRBJ2-1; 8 positions agree with TRBD2. The CDR3 loop spans 16 amino acids. V lost 5 bases to trimming and J lost 0 bases; unmatched junction nucleotides: 6. This CDR3 reads CASSDWSGSSYNEQFF. In DNA, the CDR3 is TGTGCCAGCAGTGACTGGAGCGGGAGCTCCTACAATGAGCAGTTCTTC.

The rearrangement joins TRBV15 to TRBJ2-7; weak D call: TRBD2 (5 bases). V was clipped by 0 bases and J by 2 bases, with 8 bases between them. The CDR3 loop spans 14 amino acids. The germline V gene encodes CDR1 LNHNV and CDR2 YYDKDF (reference sequence). CDR3 region: CATSRETGTYEQYF. CDR3 in DNA: TGTGCCACCAGCAGAGAAACGGGAACCTACGAGCAGTACTTC.

V is TRBV27 and J is TRBJ1-1; 7 positions match TRBD1. J gave up 2 bases and V 2 bases, and 2 bases lay outside the gene matches. Germline V gene lookup returns CDR1 MNHEY and CDR2 SMNVEV (reference sequence). This CDR3 has 14 amino acids. The CDR3 DNA sequence: TGTGCCAGCAGTTTAAGACAGGGTAACACTGAAGCTTTCTTT. This translates into CASSLRQGNTEAFF.

This clonotype was observed many times. The rearrangement uses TRBV3-1 and TRBJ2-2; D not certain. The CDR3 totals 14 residues. Trimming shortened V by 4 bases and J by 5 bases, and 11 bases separated the two germline ends. CDR1 is LGHDT, CDR2 YNNKEL, per germline (reference sequence). The CDR3 sequence: CASSLPARTGELFF. The CDR3 bases are TGTGCCAGCAGCCTCCCCGCTCGAACCGGGGAGCTGTTTTTT.

This clonotype was found a few times. The gene calls are TRBV5-1 and TRBJ1-4; D may be TRBD1 (6 bases). The V end was cut by 6 bases, the J end by 5 bases, with 14 bases between. The germline V gene has CDR1 SGHRS and CDR2 YFSETQ. The CDR3 consists of 14 residues. The CDR3 coding sequence is TGCGCCAGCACGGAAATGGGGGGCAATGAAAAACTGTTTTTT. It codes for CASTEMGGNEKLFF.

This clonotype was observed at least ten times. V usage is TRBV7-9 and J usage is TRBJ2-1; D ambiguous. Trimming removed 3 bases at V and 11 bases at J, with 5 bases between. Germline V CDR1 and CDR2: SEHNR, FQNEAQ (reference sequence). The CDR3 runs to 10 residues. The CDR3 region has the DNA TGTGCCAGCAGCTTCGGGCAGCAGTTCTTC. It translates to CASSFGQQFF.